The rows below give T cell receptor beta chains drawn from one sample of a study of blood T cells in healthy people across ages. TCRdb used MiXCR to reprocess the 5' RACE reads, holding one entry per CDR3 protein. The sample holds 1.5 million to 2 million distinct CDR3 sequences, about two fifths seen once. The sequenced sample consisted of blood. The receptors shown here come from a human donor in good health. The CDR3 runs from the conserved cysteine through the conserved F or W. Each record gives: J gene, V gene, clone size, D gene, CDR3 protein, CDR3 DNA. A D gene is named only where the DNA matches it firmly. Only some rows state a clone size, as once, few, many or a class for expanded clones.

TRBJ2-3,TRBV7-9,-,-,CASSPNRGRRTDTQYF,TGTGCCAGCAGCCCAAACCGGGGCCGAAGAACAGATACGCAGTATTTT
TRBJ1-6,TRBV6-1,few,-,CASSEGGVGDSPLHF,TGTGCCAGCAGTGAAGGCGGGGTGGGAGATTCACCCCTCCACTTT
TRBJ2-5,TRBV29-1,-,-,CSVGQTKETRYF,TGCAGCGTCGGACAGACGAAAGAGACCCGGTACTTC
TRBJ2-7,TRBV7-2,few,-,CASSSPRRSLYEQYF,TGTGCCAGCAGCTCCCCCCGAAGGAGTCTCTACGAGCAGTACTTC
TRBJ2-5,TRBV9,few,TRBD2,CASSVSGGGETQYF,TGTGCCAGCAGCGTCAGCGGGGGTGGGGAGACCCAGTACTTC
TRBJ2-1,TRBV6-2/TRBV6-3,-,TRBD2,CASSGRFWRGVDNEQFF,TGTGCCAGCAGCGGCAGATTCTGGCGGGGGGTTGACAATGAGCAGTTCTTC
TRBJ2-1,TRBV10-3,few,TRBD1,CAISDTTGSAYNEQFF,TGTGCCATCAGTGATACGACAGGGAGTGCCTACAATGAGCAGTTCTTC
TRBJ2-7,TRBV4-2,few,TRBD1,CASSRRQGRPYEQYF,TGTGCCAGCAGCCGGAGACAGGGGCGACCCTACGAGCAGTACTTC
TRBJ1-1,TRBV7-8,-,-,CASSTAGSYTEAFF,TGTGCCAGCAGCACAGCCGGGTCCTACACTGAAGCTTTCTTT
TRBJ2-3,TRBV6-2/TRBV6-3,few,-,CASTKGRVTDTQYF,TGTGCCAGCACCAAGGGAAGGGTGACAGATACGCAGTATTTT
TRBJ1-2,TRBV7-2,many,TRBD1,CASSFGQANYGYTF,TGTGCCAGCAGCTTCGGACAGGCTAACTATGGCTACACCTTC
TRBJ2-1,TRBV20-1,-,-,CSAQTETGRYNEQFF,TGCAGTGCCCAGACGGAGACAGGAAGATACAATGAGCAGTTCTTC
TRBJ2-5,TRBV2,few,-,CASSGIDQETQYF,TGTGCCAGCAGTGGGATAGACCAAGAGACCCAGTACTTC
TRBJ2-2,TRBV29-1,once,TRBD1,CSVEDFRGSGERFF,TGCAGCGTTGAAGATTTCAGGGGGTCCGGGGAGCGGTTTTTT
TRBJ1-2,TRBV5-1,-,-,CASRTAGTQGGYTF,TGCGCCAGCAGGACTGCCGGGACCCAGGGTGGCTACACCTTC
TRBJ1-2,TRBV7-9,-,-,CAGGRSNYGYTF,TGTGCCGGGGGGCGGTCTAACTATGGCTACACCTTC
TRBJ1-5,TRBV12-3/TRBV12-4,-,-,CASSISRFNQPQHF,TGTGCCAGCAGTATCTCCAGATTTAATCAGCCCCAGCATTTT
TRBJ2-1,TRBV4-2,-,TRBD2,CASSQVFAGTSGESSYNEQFF,TGTGCCAGCAGCCAAGTGTTCGCCGGGACTAGCGGGGAGAGCTCCTACAATGAGCAGTTCTTC
TRBJ2-3,TRBV6-5,-,-,CASSYVSGSTDTQYF,TGTGCCAGCAGTTACGTAAGCGGCAGCACAGATACGCAGTATTTT
TRBJ2-5,TRBV7-8,-,-,CASSLGSGRLRETQYF,TGTGCCAGCAGCTTAGGTTCGGGGAGGTTACGAGAGACCCAGTACTTC
TRBJ2-1,TRBV13,-,TRBD2,CASSAIGTSGDNEQFF,TGTGCCAGCAGCGCGATCGGGACTAGCGGAGACAATGAGCAGTTCTTC
TRBJ2-4,TRBV7-7,-,-,CASSPGQSSYNEQYF,TGTGCTAGCAGCCCCGGACAGAGCTCCTACAATGAGCAGTACTTC
TRBJ2-5,TRBV10-2,-,TRBD1,CASSEIQGEQYF,TGCGCCAGCAGTGAGATACAGGGGGAGCAGTACTTC
TRBJ2-1,TRBV20-1,-,TRBD2,CSASRLAGLSSYNEQFF,TGCAGTGCTAGCCGACTAGCGGGGCTTAGCTCCTACAATGAGCAGTTCTTC
TRBJ1-3,TRBV15,few,-,CATSRDLSSGNTIYF,TGTGCCACCAGCAGAGATCTTAGCTCTGGAAACACCATATATTTT
TRBJ2-5,TRBV11-2,-,-,CASTTVAGETQYF,TGTGCCAGCACCACCGTAGCTGGGGAGACCCAGTACTTC
TRBJ2-7,TRBV28,few,-,CASTPPGRAYEQYF,TGTGCCAGCACTCCCCCGGGCAGGGCCTACGAGCAGTACTTC
TRBJ1-2,TRBV20-1,-,TRBD1,CSARDPLRGRKDGYTF,TGCAGTGCTAGAGATCCACTCAGGGGGCGCAAGGATGGCTACACCTTC
TRBJ2-6,TRBV7-2,few,TRBD2,CASSRELAGSSGANVLTF,TGTGCCAGCAGCCGAGAGCTAGCGGGGAGCTCTGGGGCCAACGTCCTGACTTTC
TRBJ2-3,TRBV12-3/TRBV12-4,-,TRBD1,CASSLRGFSTDTQYF,TGTGCCAGCAGTCTCAGGGGGTTCAGCACAGATACGCAGTATTTT
TRBJ2-1,TRBV7-9,-,TRBD1,CASSSARDRGLNEQFF,TGTGCCAGCAGTTCCGCCCGGGACAGGGGTCTTAATGAGCAGTTCTTC
TRBJ2-7,TRBV6-2/TRBV6-3,few,-,CASSYEQTISYGQYF,TGTGCCAGCAGTTACGAACAGACCATCTCCTACGGGCAGTACTTC
TRBJ2-7,TRBV28,-,-,CAGGHSYEQYF,TGTGCCGGCGGGCACTCCTACGAGCAGTACTTC
TRBJ2-1,TRBV29-1,-,TRBD2,CSGDLPSGGDEQFF,TGCAGCGGCGACCTTCCTAGCGGTGGAGATGAGCAGTTCTTC
TRBJ2-1,TRBV7-2,-,TRBD2,CASSLVAGTSLPAYEQFF,TGTGCCAGCAGCTTGGTTGCCGGGACTAGTTTACCGGCCTATGAGCAGTTCTTC
TRBJ2-7,TRBV5-1,few,TRBD1,CASSPGGRYEQYF,TGTGCCAGCAGTCCAGGGGGTAGGTACGAGCAGTACTTC
TRBJ1-1,TRBV5-1,once,-,CASSVFGASFEAFF,TGCGCCAGCAGCGTCTTCGGGGCCTCGTTTGAAGCTTTCTTT
TRBJ1-6,TRBV20-1,-,TRBD1,CSARDRTGQRGSPLHF,TGCAGTGCTAGAGATAGGACAGGTCAAAGAGGTTCACCCCTCCACTTT
TRBJ2-1,TRBV4-3,-,TRBD1,CASSQVIQGRVPYNEQFF,TGCGCCAGCAGCCAAGTAATACAGGGGCGGGTCCCCTACAATGAGCAGTTCTTC
TRBJ2-7,TRBV7-8,-,-,CASSPRGRDSYEQYF,TGTGCCAGCAGCCCACGTGGGCGGGACTCCTACGAGCAGTACTTC
TRBJ2-4,TRBV5-4,-,-,CASSAAMEGNTQYF,TGTGCCAGCAGCGCGGCTATGGAGGGGAACACTCAGTACTTC
TRBJ2-1,TRBV5-1,-,-,CASSPTGTPYNEQFF,TGCGCCAGCAGCCCCACCGGGACACCTTACAATGAGCAGTTCTTC
TRBJ2-1,TRBV7-8,-,-,CASSLSLDSQENEQFF,TGTGCCAGCAGCTTATCTCTGGATAGTCAAGAGAATGAGCAGTTCTTC
TRBJ2-5,TRBV10-3,few,TRBD1,CAISESWDSKKRETQYF,TGTGCCATCAGTGAGTCGTGGGACAGCAAAAAGCGGGAGACCCAGTACTTC
TRBJ1-1,TRBV6-6,-,-,CASRPPGVPEAFF,TGTGCCAGCAGACCCCCGGGGGTCCCTGAAGCTTTCTTT
TRBJ2-1,TRBV7-9,-,TRBD2,CASSSGLAYGEQFF,TGTGCCAGCAGCTCCGGACTAGCGTACGGTGAGCAGTTCTTC
TRBJ2-3,TRBV4-1,-,-,CASSQDGAGDSTDTQYF,TGCGCCAGCAGCCAAGATGGGGCGGGCGATAGCACAGATACGCAGTATTTT
TRBJ2-3,TRBV7-9,-,-,CASSLYEDVDTQYF,TGCGCCAGCAGCTTATATGAAGACGTAGATACGCAGTATTTT
TRBJ2-1,TRBV7-8,many,-,CASSSPGTGYNEQFF,TGTGCCAGCAGCTCCCCCGGGACTGGCTACAATGAGCAGTTCTTC
TRBJ2-1,TRBV5-1,-,-,CASSWEGSVPNEQFF,TGCGCCAGCAGCTGGGAAGGTAGCGTCCCCAATGAGCAGTTCTTC
TRBJ1-2,TRBV3-1,-,TRBD1,CASSSRDRVSQGYTF,TGTGCCAGCAGCTCCCGGGACAGGGTGTCTCAAGGCTACACCTTC
TRBJ2-1,TRBV6-1,-,-,CASSDSGGAREQFF,TGTGCCAGCAGTGACTCCGGTGGAGCACGAGAGCAGTTCTTC